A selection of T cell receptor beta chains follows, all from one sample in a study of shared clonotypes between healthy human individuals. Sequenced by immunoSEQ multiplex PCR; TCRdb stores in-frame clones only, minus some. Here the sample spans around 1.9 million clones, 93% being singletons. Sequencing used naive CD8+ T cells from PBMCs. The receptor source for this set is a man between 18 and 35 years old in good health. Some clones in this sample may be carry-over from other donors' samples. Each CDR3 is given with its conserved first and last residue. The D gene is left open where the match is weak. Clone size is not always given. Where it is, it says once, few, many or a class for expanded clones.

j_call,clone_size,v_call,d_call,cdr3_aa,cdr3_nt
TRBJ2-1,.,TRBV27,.,CASSTSSSYNEQFF,TGTGCCAGCAGCACTTCAAGCTCCTACAATGAGCAGTTCTTC
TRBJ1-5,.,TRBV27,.,CASSARGTGNQPQHF,TGTGCCAGCAGTGCCAGGGGTACAGGCAATCAGCCCCAGCATTTT
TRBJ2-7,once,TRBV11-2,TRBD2,CASSSIAGSYEQYF,TGTGCCAGCAGCTCTATAGCGGGCTCCTACGAGCAGTACTTC
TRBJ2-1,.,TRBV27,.,CASSRSRVNSYNEQFF,TGTGCCAGCAGTCGATCGCGGGTGAACTCCTACAATGAGCAGTTCTTC
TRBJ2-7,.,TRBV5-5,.,CASSLAYTENSYEQYF,TGTGCCAGCAGCTTGGCGTATACCGAAAACTCCTACGAGCAGTACTTC
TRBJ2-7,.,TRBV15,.,CATSREGQGYDEQYF,TGTGCCACCAGCAGAGAAGGTCAGGGGTACGACGAGCAGTACTTC
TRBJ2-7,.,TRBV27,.,CASREGGGPLEQYF,TGTGCCAGCCGGGAAGGAGGAGGGCCCCTCGAGCAGTACTTC
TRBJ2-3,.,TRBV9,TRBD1,CASSVRTGDTQYF,TGTGCCAGCAGCGTACGGACAGGGGATACGCAGTATTTT
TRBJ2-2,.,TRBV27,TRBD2,CASSLPTSGSWNGELFF,TGTGCCAGCAGTTTACCCACTAGCGGGAGTTGGAACGGGGAGCTGTTTTTT
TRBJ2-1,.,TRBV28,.,CASRFQSYNEQFF,TGTGCCAGTCGATTCCAAAGTTACAATGAGCAGTTCTTC
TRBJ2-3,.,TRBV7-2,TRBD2,CASSLGPLGGSTDTQYF,TGTGCCAGCAGCTTAGGCCCGCTGGGCGGGAGCACGGATACGCAGTATTTT
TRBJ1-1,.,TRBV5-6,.,CASSMLTGMNTEAFF,TGTGCCAGCAGCATGTTGACAGGCATGAACACTGAAGCTTTCTTT
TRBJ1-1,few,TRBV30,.,CAWSVRMTAFF,TGTGCCTGGAGTGTAAGGATGACGGCTTTCTTT
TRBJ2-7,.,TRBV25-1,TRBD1,CASSERTGQTYEQYF,TGTGCCAGCAGTGAAAGGACAGGGCAGACCTACGAGCAGTACTTC
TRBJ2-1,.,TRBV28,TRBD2,CASTPGAGGAHEQFF,TGTGCCAGCACCCCAGGAGCGGGAGGGGCCCATGAGCAGTTCTTC
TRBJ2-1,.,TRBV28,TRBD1,CASSRTGGSNEQFF,TGTGCCAGCAGTAGGACAGGAGGAAGTAATGAGCAGTTCTTC
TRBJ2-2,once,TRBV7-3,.,CASSRTAGGELFF,TGTGCCAGCAGCCGGACAGCGGGCGGGGAGCTGTTTTTT
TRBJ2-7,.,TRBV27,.,CASSLDQGSYEQYF,TGTGCCAGCAGTTTGGACCAGGGCTCCTACGAGCAGTACTTC
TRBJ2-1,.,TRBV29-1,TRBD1,CSVPGQGPFEQFF,TGCAGCGTCCCCGGACAGGGTCCGTTTGAGCAGTTCTTC
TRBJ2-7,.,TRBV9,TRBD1,CASSVGQGAVHEQYF,TGTGCCAGCAGCGTAGGGCAGGGGGCTGTCCACGAGCAGTACTTC
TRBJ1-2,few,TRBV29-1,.,CSAGWQNYGYTF,TGCAGCGCCGGCTGGCAGAACTATGGCTACACCTTC
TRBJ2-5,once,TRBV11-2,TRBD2,CASSLRALAAYQETQYF,TGTGCCAGCAGCTTAAGGGCGCTAGCGGCGTACCAAGAGACCCAGTACTTC
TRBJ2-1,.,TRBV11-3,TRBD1,CASSPLGQEGNEQFF,TGTGCCAGCAGCCCACTCGGACAGGAAGGCAATGAGCAGTTCTTC
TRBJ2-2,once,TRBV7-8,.,CASSLGPTGELFF,TGTGCCAGCAGCTTAGGCCCCACCGGGGAGCTGTTTTTT
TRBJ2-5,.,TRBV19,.,CASSTTRQGGLGETQYF,TGTGCCAGTAGTACAACCCGACAGGGAGGGTTAGGAGAGACCCAGTACTTC